This T cell receptor (beta chain) was recorded in a study of blood T cells in healthy people across ages. General study results and limits: A roughly linear age-dependent decrease characterized TCR beta diversity per million T cells. Aged donors had fewer naive CD4+ cells and lower diversity than long-lived donors. Possibly confounding the expanded clonotype changes was the fact that donor CMV status was unknown.

This clonotype occurred once. Its antigen is not known. CDR3 length equals 15 residues. V was clipped by 5 bases and J by 2 bases, with 14 bases between them. CDR1 LGHNA and CDR2 YSLEER come from the germline V gene. Primed by a sample-barcoded 5' primer and a J-beta primer mix, a second PCR proceeded for roughly 7 to 12 cycles. At least 3 million CDR3-containing paired-end reads were obtained per sample. TCRdb re-called the 5' RACE reads with MiXCR, one entry per CDR3 protein. This table holds some 1.8 million distinct CDR3 sequences, approximately 39% found once. Sequencing input: blood. The clonotype comes from a human donor in good health. The chain employs TRBV4-3 and TRBJ2-3; D remains unclear. The CDR3 nucleotides are TGCGCCAGCAGCTGCCAACTGGGATTCACAGATACGCAGTATTTT. As protein: CASSCQLGFTDTQYF.